These 29 T cell receptor beta chains originate from one sample sequenced in a study of shared clonotypes between healthy human individuals. Repertoires were generated with immunoSEQ multiplex PCR, while TCRdb's copy carries only in-frame clones and drops some. The sample includes roughly 1,000,000 clones, around three quarters of them seen just once. The material sequenced was memory CD4+ T cells from PBMCs. Documented subset: CD45RA-negative fraction. The receptors shown here come from a man between 18 and 35 years old in good health. Some clones in this sample may be carry-over from other donors' samples.

The V call is TRBV7-3, the J call TRBJ2-2; D ambiguous. This CDR3 spans 14 amino acids. The V gene lost 2 bases and the J gene lost 2 bases, with 6 bases spanning the gap. Germline-derived CDR1 and CDR2 are SGHTA and FQGTGA. The CDR3 coding sequence is TGTGCCAGCAGCTTATTGTATAACACCGGGGAGCTGTTTTTT. Residues: CASSLLYNTGELFF.

This chain joins TRBV7-3 and TRBJ2-1; D call uncertain. The CDR3 covers 15 residues. Looked up from germline, CDR1 is SGHTA and CDR2 is FQGTGA. V was trimmed by 2 bases and J by 3 bases, leaving 11 bases between them. CDR3 amino acids: CASSLHSSGYNEQFF. The CDR3 DNA reads as TGTGCCAGCAGCTTACACAGCTCAGGCTACAATGAGCAGTTCTTC.

V usage is TRBV6-1 and J usage is TRBJ2-5; D is possibly TRBD2 (5 bases). Germline V gene data show CDR1 as MNHNS and CDR2 as SASEGT. V was cut by 4 bases and J by 4 bases, with 13 bases left in between. The CDR3 sequence is 14 residues long. This chain's CDR3 is CASSGRRGSETQYF. For the CDR3, the DNA is TGTGCCAGCAGTGGTCGCCGGGGTTCAGAGACCCAGTACTTC.

This chain joins TRBV18 and TRBJ2-3; 10 bases match TRBD1. The CDR3 consists of 15 residues. CDR1 and CDR2 (germline): KGHSH, LQKENI. Trimming at V came to 6 bases and at J to 2 bases, leaving 5 bases not matched to a gene. The CDR3 loop is CASSRDRGDTDTQYF. The DNA for the CDR3 is TGTGCCAGCTCCCGGGACAGGGGAGACACAGATACGCAGTATTTT.

The chain carries TRBV19 and TRBJ1-4, with D perhaps matching TRBD1 (6 bases). Trimming took 5 bases from V and 5 from J, leaving 12 bases between them. This CDR3 is built from 14 residues. The germline V gene encodes CDR1 LNHDA and CDR2 SQIVND (reference sequence). CDR3 amino acids: CASSQDRFNEKLFF. The CDR3, as DNA: TGTGCCAGTAGTCAGGACAGATTCAATGAAAAACTGTTTTTT.

CDR3 amino acids: CASSFRRESEQYF. The CDR3 DNA reads TGTGCCAGCAGCTTCAGGAGGGAGAGCGAGCAGTACTTC. The chain links TRBV7-3 to TRBJ2-7; a possible D gene is TRBD2 (6 bases). V was cut by 3 bases and J by 6 bases, with 12 bases left in between. The CDR3 has 13 residues. Germline V gene data show CDR1 as SGHTA and CDR2 as FQGTGA.

V gene TRBV5-1 combines with J gene TRBJ2-3, with 11 bases identical to TRBD1. Germline V gene lookup returns CDR1 SGHRS and CDR2 YFSETQ. This CDR3 spans 15 amino acids. With V trimmed by 3 bases and J by 4 bases, 4 bases remained unmatched. CDR3 sequence reads: CASSYRDRGADTQYF. For the CDR3, the DNA is TGCGCCAGCAGCTACCGGGACAGGGGGGCAGATACGCAGTATTTT.

For this clone: Being one base from a much bigger clone, this may be a read error. The rearrangement links TRBV13 to TRBJ2-7; tentatively, D is TRBD1 (5 bases). This CDR3 is 14 amino acids long. Per germline, CDR1 PRHDT and CDR2 FYEKMQ (reference sequence). V was pared by 3 bases and J by 1 base, with 10 bases between. The CDR3 loop is CASSLWGSSYEQYF. In DNA form, the CDR3 reads TGTGCCAGCAGCTTGTGGGGCAGTTCCTACGAGCAGTACTTC.

As concerns this clone: The same CDR3 can be traced to other DNA sequences in this sample. The V gene is TRBV2, the J gene TRBJ1-2, with a tentative D call TRBD1 (6 bases). Germline CDR1 is SNHLY and CDR2 is FYNNEI. The germline V and J ends were trimmed by 8 bases and 2 bases, with 9 bases remaining between them. The CDR3 is made up of 12 amino acids. The CDR3 nucleotides are TGTGCCAGCCAAGACAGGAACTATGGCTACACCTTC. Amino acid sequence: CASQDRNYGYTF.

The chain uses TRBV9 and TRBJ2-7, with 9 positions matching TRBD1. Losses at the gene ends were 4 bases for V and 3 bases for J; bases not matched to a gene: 8. CDR3 length: 15 residues. CDR1 and CDR2 from the germline V gene are SGDLS and YYNGEE. CDR3 in amino acids: CASSPRPGQGYEQYF. Here the CDR3 DNA reads TGTGCCAGCAGCCCACGACCGGGACAGGGCTACGAGCAGTACTTC.

The rearrangement uses TRBV28 and TRBJ1-1; the match to TRBD1 covers 9 bases. Germline V gene sequence: CDR1 MDHEN, CDR2 SYDVKM. The ends lost 5 bases at V and 6 bases at J; junction bases unmatched: 4. CDR3 length: 13 residues. CDR3 DNA sequence: TGTGCCAGCAGTATGACAGGGGGACCTGAAGCTTTCTTT. Translation: CASSMTGGPEAFF.

This clone was counted a few times. The rearrangement links TRBV7-2 to TRBJ2-7; D gene uncertain. The CDR3 is 12 residues long. V lost 0 bases, J lost 7 bases, and 7 bases lay in between. CDR1 SGHTA and CDR2 FQGNSA come from the germline V gene. CDR3 sequence (DNA): TGTGCCAGCAGCTTAGCGGCATATGAGCAGTACTTC. This codes for CASSLAAYEQYF. Full variable domain (remainder filled in from reference TRBV7-2 and TRBJ2-7): GAGVSQSPSNKVTEKGKDVELRCDPISGHTALYWYRQSLGQGLEFLIYFQGNSAPDKSGLPSDRFSAERTGGSVSTLTIQRTQQEDSAVYLCASSLAAYEQYFGPGTRLTVT.

The sample holds a few counts of this clone. This chain connects TRBV5-4 to TRBJ1-2, with no clear D. Trimming removed 4 bases at V and 7 bases at J, with 17 bases between. The CDR3 contains 14 residues. Germline CDR1 reads SGHNT; CDR2 reads YYREEE (reference sequence). This CDR3 is CASSRELNSPGYTF. CDR3 sequence (DNA): TGTGCCAGCAGCCGGGAACTGAACAGCCCTGGCTACACCTTC. Using reference TRBV5-4 and TRBJ1-2 for the parts outside the CDR3, the full variable domain is ETGVTQSPTHLIKTRGQQVTLRCSSQSGHNTVSWYQQALGQGPQFIFQYYREEENGRGNFPPRFSGLQFPNYSSELNVNALELDDSALYLCASSRELNSPGYTFGSGTRLTVV.

The rearrangement joins TRBV2 to TRBJ2-1, with a possible D match to TRBD2 (5 bases). Trimming removed 7 bases at V and 0 bases at J, with 10 bases between. Germline V gene data show CDR1 as SNHLY and CDR2 as FYNNEI. The CDR3 totals 14 residues. CDR3 loop: CASILGSSYNEQFF. The CDR3 DNA sequence: TGTGCCAGCATCCTTGGGAGCTCCTACAATGAGCAGTTCTTC.

This clone was recorded many times. The rearrangement uses TRBV29-1 and TRBJ2-1, with D unclear. Germline V gene data show CDR1 as SQVTM and CDR2 as ANQGSEA. The CDR3 has 17 amino acids. Trimming removed 2 bases at V and 4 bases at J, with 21 bases between. The CDR3 reads CSVEQSGRFFDYNEQFF. For the CDR3, the DNA is TGCAGCGTTGAACAGTCAGGTCGCTTTTTCGATTACAATGAGCAGTTCTTC.

The table lists this clone with a few counts. Other DNA sequences of this sample code for an identical CDR3. The chain joins TRBV5-1 to TRBJ2-2; 9 bases map to TRBD2. The CDR3 consists of 15 residues. The V segment lost 0 bases and the J segment 7 bases; nucleotides outside the gene matches: 4. The germline gives CDR1 SGHRS, CDR2 YFSETQ. DNA for the CDR3: TGCGCCAGCAGCTTGGAGCTAGCGGGAAGCGGGGAGCTGTTTTTT. This gives the protein CASSLELAGSGELFF.

The rearrangement uses TRBV7-6 and TRBJ2-3, with a tentative D call TRBD2 (6 bases). Per germline, CDR1 SGHVS and CDR2 FNYEAQ. Trimming stripped 2 bases from V and 3 bases from J, with 15 bases between. This CDR3 comprises 16 residues. CDR3: CASSLSTGAGTDTQYF. The CDR3 bases are TGTGCCAGCAGCTTAAGTACGGGAGCAGGGACAGATACGCAGTATTTT.

The sample holds many counts of this clone. J is TRBJ2-5 and V is TRBV29-1; 10 positions match TRBD1. CDR1 and CDR2 from the germline V gene are SQVTM and ANQGSEA. J gave up 5 bases and V 4 bases, and 13 bases lay outside the gene matches. This CDR3 contains 16 residues. In DNA form, the CDR3 reads TGCAGCGTTGGCGCCCGACAGGGGGCGCTTAGGGAGACCCAGTACTTC. Translation: CSVGARQGALRETQYF.

This clone was counted a single time. The V and J genes are TRBV7-6 and TRBJ1-3; D is unresolved. The CDR3 runs to 15 residues. CDR1 is SGHVS, CDR2 FNYEAQ, per germline. The V gene lost 3 bases and the J gene lost 0 bases, with 9 bases spanning the gap. The CDR3 region is CASSFPFDSGNTIYF. CDR3 sequence (DNA): TGTGCCAGCAGCTTCCCCTTTGACTCTGGAAACACCATATATTTT.

On this clone itself: A single base separates this from a much larger clone, so it may be a read error. The same CDR3 can be traced to other DNA sequences in this sample. The chain carries TRBV5-4 and TRBJ2-1; TRBD2 matches 14 bases. Germline V gene data show CDR1 as SGHNT and CDR2 as YYREEE (reference sequence). Unmatched junction bases numbered 3, after V lost 3 bases and J lost 7 bases. CDR3 length equals 15 residues. Here the CDR3 reads CASSSGLAGVNEQFF. Here the CDR3 DNA reads TGTGCCAGCAGCTCGGGACTAGCGGGAGTTAATGAGCAGTTCTTC.

This clone appeared once. This sequence joins TRBV5-1 and TRBJ1-1; D is ambiguous. Trimming left V 0 bases short and J 1 base short, with 10 bases between. Germline CDR1 is SGHRS and CDR2 is YFSETQ. This CDR3 is 15 amino acids long. The CDR3 spells CASSLGLGWNTEAFF. DNA for the CDR3: TGCGCCAGCAGCTTGGGGCTAGGGTGGAACACTGAAGCTTTCTTT.

This clone has only one observation. The gene calls are TRBV7-8 and TRBJ1-1; D remains unclear. The V end was cut by 1 base, the J end by 1 base, with 10 bases between. The CDR3 has 15 amino acids. Germline lookup yields CDR1 SGHVS and CDR2 FQNEAQ. In nucleotides, the CDR3 is TGTGCCAGCAGCTTAGAGATGTGGTCGAACACTGAAGCTTTCTTT. Translated, it gives CASSLEMWSNTEAFF.

This chain uses TRBV5-6 with TRBJ2-1, with 7 bases that match TRBD2. J gave up 6 bases and V 6 bases, and 9 bases lay outside the gene matches. Germline CDR1 reads SGHDT; CDR2 reads YYEEEE. This CDR3 is built from 14 residues. The CDR3 bases are TGTGCCAGCACCAAGGACCGGGGGGTCAATGAGCAGTTCTTC. Amino acid sequence: CASTKDRGVNEQFF.

The chain uses TRBV29-1 and TRBJ1-1, with 9 nucleotides matching TRBD1. The CDR3 consists of 14 residues. V was clipped by 4 bases and J by 2 bases; unmatched bases: 5. Germline assignment: CDR1 SQVTM and CDR2 ANQGSEA. The CDR3 reads CSVGNRGPNTEAFF. The CDR3, as DNA: TGCAGCGTTGGTAACAGGGGGCCCAACACTGAAGCTTTCTTT.

The chain links TRBV10-3 to TRBJ1-2; 10 positions match TRBD1. V dropped 10 bases and J dropped 5; count of bases not matched to a gene: 10. CDR3 length equals 14 residues. CDR1 is ENHRY and CDR2 is SYGVKD in the germline V gene. The CDR3: CATPAGQGGYGYTF. The CDR3 DNA follows: TGTGCCACCCCCGCTGGACAGGGGGGATATGGCTACACCTTC.

The chain is built from TRBV28 and TRBJ2-4, with D possibly matching TRBD2 (7 bases). Trimming removed 9 bases from V and 0 bases from J, with 15 bases in between. CDR3 length: 15 amino acids. CDR1 MDHEN and CDR2 SYDVKM come from the germline V gene. CDR3 residues: CASYGGGLAKNIQYF. In DNA, the CDR3 is TGTGCCAGTTATGGGGGGGGCTTAGCCAAAAACATTCAGTACTTC.

This chain joins TRBV30 and TRBJ2-7; TRBD1 or TRBD2 may be the D gene (5 bases each). CDR1 and CDR2 (germline): GTSNPN, SVGIG (reference sequence). This CDR3 spans 14 amino acids. V shed 4 bases and J shed 2 bases, with 15 bases lying between them. In DNA, the CDR3 is TGTGCCTGGAACCCATCGGGGCAGACCTACGAGCAGTACTTC. Translating gives CAWNPSGQTYEQYF.

The V gene is TRBV28, the J gene TRBJ1-2, with 8 bases matching TRBD1. This CDR3 spans 16 amino acids. Germline CDR1 is MDHEN and CDR2 is SYDVKM. The V and J ends lost 6 bases and 3 bases, in that order; junction bases with no gene match: 12. The chain's CDR3 is CASSPEGRGQHYGYTF. The CDR3 nucleotides read TGTGCCAGCAGCCCCGAGGGCAGGGGGCAACACTATGGCTACACCTTC.

The rearrangement uses TRBV9 and TRBJ2-3; TRBD2 matches at 9 bases. Germline V lookup: CDR1 SGDLS, CDR2 YYNGEE. V lost 3 bases to trimming and J lost 5 bases; unmatched junction nucleotides: 7. The CDR3 extends over 15 amino acids. The DNA of the CDR3 is TGTGCCAGCAGCGCGACTAGCGGACCAGGAGATACGCAGTATTTT. Translating gives CASSATSGPGDTQYF.